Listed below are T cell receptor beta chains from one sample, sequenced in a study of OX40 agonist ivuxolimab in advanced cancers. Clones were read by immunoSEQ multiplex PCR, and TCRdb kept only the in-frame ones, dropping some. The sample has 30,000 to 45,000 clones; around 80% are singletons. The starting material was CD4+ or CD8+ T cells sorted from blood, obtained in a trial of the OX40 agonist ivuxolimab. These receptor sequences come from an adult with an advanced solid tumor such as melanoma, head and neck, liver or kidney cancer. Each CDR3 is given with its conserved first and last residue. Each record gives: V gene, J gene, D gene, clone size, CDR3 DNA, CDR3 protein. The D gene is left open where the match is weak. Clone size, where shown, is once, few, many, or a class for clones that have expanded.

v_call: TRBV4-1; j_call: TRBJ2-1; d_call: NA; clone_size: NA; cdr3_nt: TGCGCCAGCAGCCAAATTGGGACCCAGTACAATGAGCAGTTCTTC; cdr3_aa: CASSQIGTQYNEQFF
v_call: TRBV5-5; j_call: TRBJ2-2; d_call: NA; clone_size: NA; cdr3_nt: TGTGCCAGCAGCTTCATTCGGGGGCCAGGGGGCGGGGAGCTGTTTTTT; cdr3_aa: CASSFIRGPGGGELFF
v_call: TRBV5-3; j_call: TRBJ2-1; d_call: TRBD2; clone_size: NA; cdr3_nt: TGTGCCAGAAGCCAATCTAGACTAGCGGGAGGGTCTAAGCAGTTCTTC; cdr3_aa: CARSQSRLAGGSKQFF
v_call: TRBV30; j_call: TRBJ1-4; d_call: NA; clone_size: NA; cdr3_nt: TGTGCCTGGACTCGTCAGGCTGTAACTAATGAAAAACTGTTTTTT; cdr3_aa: CAWTRQAVTNEKLFF
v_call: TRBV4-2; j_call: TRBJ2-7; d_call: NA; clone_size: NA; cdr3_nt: TGTGCCAGCAGCTTCGGGACCCGCCAGCAGTACTTC; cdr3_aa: CASSFGTRQQYF
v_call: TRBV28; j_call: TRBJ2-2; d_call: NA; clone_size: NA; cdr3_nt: TGTGCCAGCAGAGGCGGGACAGCGAACACCGGGGAGCTGTTTTTT; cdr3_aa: CASRGGTANTGELFF
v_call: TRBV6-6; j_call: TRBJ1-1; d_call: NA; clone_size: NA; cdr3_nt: TGTGCCACCACGGGCCCGCCCTCGGGTACTGAAGCTTTCTTT; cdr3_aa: CATTGPPSGTEAFF
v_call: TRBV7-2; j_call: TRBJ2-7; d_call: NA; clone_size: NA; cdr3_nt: TGTGCCAGCATCCCCTTCGGGGGCTCCTACGAGCAGTACTTC; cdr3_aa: CASIPFGGSYEQYF
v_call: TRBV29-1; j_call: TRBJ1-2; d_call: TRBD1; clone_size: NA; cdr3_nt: TGCAGCGCCTTGACAGGGCCTGGCTACACCTTC; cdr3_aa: CSALTGPGYTF
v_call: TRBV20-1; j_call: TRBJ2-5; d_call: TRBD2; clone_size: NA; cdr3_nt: TGCAGTGCTAGCGCGGGGGGGACCCAGTACTTC; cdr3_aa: CSASAGGTQYF
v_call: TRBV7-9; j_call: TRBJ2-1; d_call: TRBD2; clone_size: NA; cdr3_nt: TGTGCCAGCAGCTTGACTAGCGGGACGTACAATGAGCAGTTCTTC; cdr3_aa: CASSLTSGTYNEQFF
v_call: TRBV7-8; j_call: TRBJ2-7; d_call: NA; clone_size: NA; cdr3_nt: TGTGCCAGCAGCTTATCTGGCTACGAGCAGTACTTC; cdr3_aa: CASSLSGYEQYF
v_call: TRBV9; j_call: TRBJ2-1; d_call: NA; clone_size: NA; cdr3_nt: TGTGCCAGCAGCCCCCCCCAACGAGCCTACAATGAGCAGTTCTTC; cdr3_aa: CASSPPQRAYNEQFF
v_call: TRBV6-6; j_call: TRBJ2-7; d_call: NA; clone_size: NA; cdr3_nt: TGTGCCACCTCCCGGGACGTCAACGAGCAGTACTTC; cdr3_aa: CATSRDVNEQYF
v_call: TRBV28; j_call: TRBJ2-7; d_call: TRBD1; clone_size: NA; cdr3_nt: TGTGCCAGCAGTAGACAGGGGTTAAGGTACGAGCAGTACTTC; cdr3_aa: CASSRQGLRYEQYF
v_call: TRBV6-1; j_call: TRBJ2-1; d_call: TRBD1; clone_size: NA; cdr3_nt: TGTGCCAGCAGTCTAAACAGGGGCGGAACTGGTGAGCAGTTCTTC; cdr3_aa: CASSLNRGGTGEQFF
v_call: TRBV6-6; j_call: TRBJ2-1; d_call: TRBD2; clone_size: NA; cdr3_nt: TGTGCCACCCGGGGGGAGTTCTCCTACAATGAGCAGTTCTTC; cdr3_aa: CATRGEFSYNEQFF
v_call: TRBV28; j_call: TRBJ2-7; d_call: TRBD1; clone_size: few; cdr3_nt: TGTGCCAGCAGGTCTCCCGGGACAGGGACCTACGAGCAGTACTTC; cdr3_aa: CASRSPGTGTYEQYF
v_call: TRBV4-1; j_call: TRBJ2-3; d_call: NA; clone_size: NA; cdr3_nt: TGCGCCAGCAGCCAATTCAGCGGGAGCACAGATACGCAGTATTTT; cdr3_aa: CASSQFSGSTDTQYF
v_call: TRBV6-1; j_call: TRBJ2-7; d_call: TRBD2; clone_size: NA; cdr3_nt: TGTGCCAGCAGTGAGGTCCTCGCGGGAGGCCTTGACGAGCAGTACTTC; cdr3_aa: CASSEVLAGGLDEQYF
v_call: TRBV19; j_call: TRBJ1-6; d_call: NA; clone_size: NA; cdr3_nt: TGTGCCAGTAGTATAGATCGAGGTCCAGGGTCACCCCTCCACTTT; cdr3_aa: CASSIDRGPGSPLHF
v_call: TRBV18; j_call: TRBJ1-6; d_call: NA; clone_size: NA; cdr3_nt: TGTGCCAGCTCACCGGGAAATCATTCACCCCTCCACTTT; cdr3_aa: CASSPGNHSPLHF
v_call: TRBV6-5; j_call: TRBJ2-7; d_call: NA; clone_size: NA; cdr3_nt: TGTGCCAGCATGGGGGAAGTCTCCTACGAGCAGTACTTC; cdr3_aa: CASMGEVSYEQYF
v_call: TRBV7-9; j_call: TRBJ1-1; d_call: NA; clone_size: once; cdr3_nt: TGTGCCAGCAGCTTGGGTCACAGGCGAAACACTGAAGCTTTCTTT; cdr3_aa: CASSLGHRRNTEAFF
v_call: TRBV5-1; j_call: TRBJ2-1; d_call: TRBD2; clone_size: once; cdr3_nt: TGCGCCAGCAGCCCTGGCGGGACTAGCGGGAGTAATGAGCAGTTCTTC; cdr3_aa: CASSPGGTSGSNEQFF
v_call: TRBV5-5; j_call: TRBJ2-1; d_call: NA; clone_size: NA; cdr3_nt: TGTGCCAGCAGCCCGAGTTGGGGACTGCTCAGCTCCTACAATGAGCAGTTCTTC; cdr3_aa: CASSPSWGLLSSYNEQFF
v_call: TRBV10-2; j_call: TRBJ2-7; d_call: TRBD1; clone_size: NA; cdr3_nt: TGCGCCAGCAGTGGACAGGGAAGCTCCTACGAGCAGTACTTC; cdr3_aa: CASSGQGSSYEQYF
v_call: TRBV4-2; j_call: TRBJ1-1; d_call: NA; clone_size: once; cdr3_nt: TGTGCCAGCAGCCTAATGCGTAGCATGAACACTGAAGCTTTCTTT; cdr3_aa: CASSLMRSMNTEAFF
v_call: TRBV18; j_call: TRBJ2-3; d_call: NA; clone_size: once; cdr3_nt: TGTGCCAGCTCACCAACTCCAGGCACTCTCACAGATACGCAGTATTTT; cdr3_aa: CASSPTPGTLTDTQYF
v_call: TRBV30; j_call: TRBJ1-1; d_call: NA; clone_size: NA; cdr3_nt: TGTGCCTGGAGTGTCCGCGGGGCAATAGAAGCTTTCTTT; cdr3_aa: CAWSVRGAIEAFF
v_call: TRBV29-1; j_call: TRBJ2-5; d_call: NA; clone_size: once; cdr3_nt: TGCAGCGTTGAAGGTAACCAAGAGACCCAGTACTTC; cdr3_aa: CSVEGNQETQYF
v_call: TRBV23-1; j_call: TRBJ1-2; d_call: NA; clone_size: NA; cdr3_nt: TGCGCCAGCAGTCAACCCCCGCGGGTGGCGGTGGGTATCTACACCTTC; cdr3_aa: CASSQPPRVAVGIYTF
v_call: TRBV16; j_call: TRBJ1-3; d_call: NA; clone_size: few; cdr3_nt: TGTGCCAGCAGCCAATCACAAGTGAGGAGCTCCTCTGGAAACACCATATATTTT; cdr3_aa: CASSQSQVRSSSGNTIYF
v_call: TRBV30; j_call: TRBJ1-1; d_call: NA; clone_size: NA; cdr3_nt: TGTGCCTGGAGGGGAGTCCCCAGGACCCTGAACACTGAAGCTTTCTTT; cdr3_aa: CAWRGVPRTLNTEAFF
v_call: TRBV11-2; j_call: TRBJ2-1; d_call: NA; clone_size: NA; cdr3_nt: TGTGCCAGCAGCTTGGGGCAGCACAATGAGCAGTTCTTC; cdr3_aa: CASSLGQHNEQFF
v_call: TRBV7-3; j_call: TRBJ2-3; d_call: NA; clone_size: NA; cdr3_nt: TGTGCCAGCAGCCGAGACAACACAGATACGCAGTATTTT; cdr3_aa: CASSRDNTDTQYF
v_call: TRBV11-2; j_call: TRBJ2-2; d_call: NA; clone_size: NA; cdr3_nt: TGTGCCAGCAGCTTTAGGGGGGAGCTGTTTTTT; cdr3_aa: CASSFRGELFF
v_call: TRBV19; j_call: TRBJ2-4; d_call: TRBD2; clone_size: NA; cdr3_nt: TGTGCCAGTAGTTGGGAGAGGGGAGGGAGAAACATTCAGTACTTC; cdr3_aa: CASSWERGGRNIQYF
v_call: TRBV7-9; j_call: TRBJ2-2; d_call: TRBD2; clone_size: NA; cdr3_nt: TGTGCCGCCGAGCGGGGGGCGATCGGGGAGCTGTTTTTT; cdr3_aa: CAAERGAIGELFF
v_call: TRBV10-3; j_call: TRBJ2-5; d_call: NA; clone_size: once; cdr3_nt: TGTGCCATCAGTGGAGACTGGGGGGAGACCCAGTACTTC; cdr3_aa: CAISGDWGETQYF
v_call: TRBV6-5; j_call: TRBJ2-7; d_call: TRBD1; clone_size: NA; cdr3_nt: TGTGCCAGCAGAGCCGGGACAGGGACCTACGAGCAGTACTTC; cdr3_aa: CASRAGTGTYEQYF
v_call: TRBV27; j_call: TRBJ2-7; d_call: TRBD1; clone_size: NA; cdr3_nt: TGTGCCAGCAGTTACAGGGGTGGCACCTACGAGCAGTACTTC; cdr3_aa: CASSYRGGTYEQYF
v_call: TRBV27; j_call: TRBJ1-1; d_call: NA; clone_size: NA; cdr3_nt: TGTGCCAGCAGTTTAGGGCGTTCGGGCGGCCGAGGGACTGAAGCTTTCTTT; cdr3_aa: CASSLGRSGGRGTEAFF
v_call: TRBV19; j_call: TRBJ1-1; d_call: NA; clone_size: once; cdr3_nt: TGTGCCAGTATCGGTTGGGGCACTGAAGCTTTCTTT; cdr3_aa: CASIGWGTEAFF
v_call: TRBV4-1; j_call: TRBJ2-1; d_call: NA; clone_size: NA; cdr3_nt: TGCGCCAGCAGCCAAGGGAGGAGCGATGAGCAGTTCTTC; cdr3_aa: CASSQGRSDEQFF
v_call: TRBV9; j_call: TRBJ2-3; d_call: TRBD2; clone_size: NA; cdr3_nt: TGTGCCAGCAGCCCAAGGCGGGGGGAGGGGCTGCGGCATGGTACGCAGTATTTT; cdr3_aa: CASSPRRGEGLRHGTQYF
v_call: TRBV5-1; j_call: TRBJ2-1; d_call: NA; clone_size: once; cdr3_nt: TGCGCCAGCAGCTTAGGGCACTCCCGGTTCTTC; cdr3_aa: CASSLGHSRFF
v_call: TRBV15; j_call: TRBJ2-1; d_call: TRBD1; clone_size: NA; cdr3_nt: TGTGCCACCAGCAGAGATAGAATCCGACAGGGCCAGTTCTTC; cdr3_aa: CATSRDRIRQGQFF
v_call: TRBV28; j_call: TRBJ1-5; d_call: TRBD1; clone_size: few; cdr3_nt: TGTGCCATCGGGACAGGGGTGGGCAATCAGCCCCAGCATTTT; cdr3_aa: CAIGTGVGNQPQHF
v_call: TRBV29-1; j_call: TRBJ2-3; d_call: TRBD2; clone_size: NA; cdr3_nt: TGCAGCGTTGAAGATGCGGGAGGGCAGTATTTT; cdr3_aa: CSVEDAGGQYF
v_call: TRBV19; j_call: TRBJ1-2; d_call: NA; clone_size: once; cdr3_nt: TGTGCCAGTAGTATTACCGGGTTATATGGCTACACCTTC; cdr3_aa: CASSITGLYGYTF
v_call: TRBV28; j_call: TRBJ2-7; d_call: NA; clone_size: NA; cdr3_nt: TGTGCCAGCAGTTTACGCTACGAGCAGTACTTC; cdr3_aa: CASSLRYEQYF
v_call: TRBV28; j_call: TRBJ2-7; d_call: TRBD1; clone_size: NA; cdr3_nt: TGTGCCAGCGATGACAGGGGGGCCTACGAGCAGTACTTC; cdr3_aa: CASDDRGAYEQYF